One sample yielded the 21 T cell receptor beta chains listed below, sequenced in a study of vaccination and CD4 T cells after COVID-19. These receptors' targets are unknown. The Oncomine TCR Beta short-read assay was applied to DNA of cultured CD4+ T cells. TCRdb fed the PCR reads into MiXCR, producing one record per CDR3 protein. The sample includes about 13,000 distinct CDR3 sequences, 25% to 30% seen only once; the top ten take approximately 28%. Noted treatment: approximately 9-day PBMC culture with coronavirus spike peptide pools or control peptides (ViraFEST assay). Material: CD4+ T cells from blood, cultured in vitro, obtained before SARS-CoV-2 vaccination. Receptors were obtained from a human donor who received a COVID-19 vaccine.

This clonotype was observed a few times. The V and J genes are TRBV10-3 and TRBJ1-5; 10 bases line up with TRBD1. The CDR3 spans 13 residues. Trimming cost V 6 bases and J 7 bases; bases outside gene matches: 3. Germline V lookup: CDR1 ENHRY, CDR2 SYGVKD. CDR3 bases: TGTGCCATCAGCGGACAGGGGGAACAGCCCCAGCATTTT. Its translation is CAISGQGEQPQHF.

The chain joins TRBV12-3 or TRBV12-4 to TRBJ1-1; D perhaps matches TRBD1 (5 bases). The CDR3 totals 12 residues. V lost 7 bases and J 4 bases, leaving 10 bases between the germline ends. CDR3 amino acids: CASKGIPTEAFF. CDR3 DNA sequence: TGTGCCAGCAAGGGGATCCCCACTGAAGCTTTCTTT.

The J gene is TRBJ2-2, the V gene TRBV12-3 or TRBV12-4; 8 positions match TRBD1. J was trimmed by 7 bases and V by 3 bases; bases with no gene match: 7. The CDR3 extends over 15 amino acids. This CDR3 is CASSFGTGDIGELFF. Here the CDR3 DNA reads TGTGCCAGCAGTTTTGGGACAGGTGATATCGGGGAGCTGTTTTTT.

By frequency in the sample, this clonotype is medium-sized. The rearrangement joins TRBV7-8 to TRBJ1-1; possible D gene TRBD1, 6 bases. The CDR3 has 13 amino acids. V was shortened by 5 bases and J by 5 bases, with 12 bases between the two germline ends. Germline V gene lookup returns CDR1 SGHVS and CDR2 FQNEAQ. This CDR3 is CASSTDQGTEAFF. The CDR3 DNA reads TGTGCCAGCAGCACCGACCAGGGGACTGAAGCTTTCTTT.

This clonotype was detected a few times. DNA for the CDR3: TGTGCCAGCAGCTTAGCAGATACGCAGTATTTT. Translation: CASSLADTQYF. The chain recombines TRBV7-9 with TRBJ2-3; D remains unclear. Germline assignment: CDR1 SEHNR and CDR2 FQNEAQ (reference sequence). V was pared by 0 bases and J by 5 bases, with 0 bases between. The CDR3 length is 11 residues.

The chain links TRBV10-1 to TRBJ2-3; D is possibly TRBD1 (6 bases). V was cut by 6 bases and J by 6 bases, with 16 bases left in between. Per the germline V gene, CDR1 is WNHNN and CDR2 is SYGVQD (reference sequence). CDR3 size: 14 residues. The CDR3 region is CASRGAAHEDTQYF. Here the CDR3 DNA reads TGCGCCAGCAGGGGGGCGGCCCATGAGGATACGCAGTATTTT.

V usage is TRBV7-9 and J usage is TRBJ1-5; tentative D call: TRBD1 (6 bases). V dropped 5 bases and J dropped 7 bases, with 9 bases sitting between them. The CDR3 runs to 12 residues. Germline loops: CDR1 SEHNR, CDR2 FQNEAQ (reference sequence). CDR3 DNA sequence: TGTGCCAGCAGCGCACAGGGACAGCCCCAGCATTTT. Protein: CASSAQGQPQHF.

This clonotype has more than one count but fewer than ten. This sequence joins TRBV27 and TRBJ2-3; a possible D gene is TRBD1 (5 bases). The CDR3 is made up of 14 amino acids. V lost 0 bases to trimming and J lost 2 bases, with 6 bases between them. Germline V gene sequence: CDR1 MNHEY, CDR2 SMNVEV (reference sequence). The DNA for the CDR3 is TGTGCCAGCAGTTTATCACAGGACACAGATACGCAGTATTTT. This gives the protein CASSLSQDTDTQYF.

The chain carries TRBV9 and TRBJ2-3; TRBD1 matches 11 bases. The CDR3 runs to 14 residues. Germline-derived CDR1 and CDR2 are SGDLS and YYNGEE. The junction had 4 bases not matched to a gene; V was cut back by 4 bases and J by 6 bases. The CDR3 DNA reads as TGTGCCAGCAGCTCAAGGGACAGGGGGGATACGCAGTATTTT. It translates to CASSSRDRGDTQYF.

CDR3 loop: CASSTAVSYEQYF. CDR3 sequence (DNA): TGTGCCAGCAGCACCGCTGTCTCCTACGAGCAGTACTTC. The V call is TRBV6-1, the J call TRBJ2-7, with D unresolved. From germline, CDR1 is MNHNS and CDR2 SASEGT. The CDR3 extends over 13 amino acids. The germline V and J ends were trimmed by 6 bases and 0 bases, with 9 bases remaining between them.

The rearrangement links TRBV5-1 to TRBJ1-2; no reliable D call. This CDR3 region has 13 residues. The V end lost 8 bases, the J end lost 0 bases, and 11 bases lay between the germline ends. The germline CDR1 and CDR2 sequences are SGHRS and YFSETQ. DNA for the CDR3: TGCGCCAGTGGAGATCCGCCTAACTATGGCTACACCTTC. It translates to CASGDPPNYGYTF. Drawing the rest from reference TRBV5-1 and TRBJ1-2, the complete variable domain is KAGVTQTPRYLIKTRGQQVTLSCSPISGHRSVSWYQQTPGQGLQFLFEYFSETQRNKGNFPGRFSGRQFSNSRSEMNVSTLELGDSALYLCASGDPPNYGYTFGSGTRLTVV.

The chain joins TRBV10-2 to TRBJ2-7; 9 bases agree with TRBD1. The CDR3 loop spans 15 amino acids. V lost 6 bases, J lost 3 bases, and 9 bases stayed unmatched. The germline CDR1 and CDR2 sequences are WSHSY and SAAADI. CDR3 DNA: TGCGCCAGCAGGGGGTCCGGGACAGGGTTCTACGAGCAGTACTTC. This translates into CASRGSGTGFYEQYF.

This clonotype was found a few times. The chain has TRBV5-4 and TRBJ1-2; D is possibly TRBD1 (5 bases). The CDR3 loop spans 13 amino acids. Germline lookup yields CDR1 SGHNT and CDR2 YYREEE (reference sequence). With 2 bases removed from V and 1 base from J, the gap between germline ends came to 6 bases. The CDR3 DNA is TGTGCCAGCAGCTTACAGGATAACTATGGCTACACCTTC. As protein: CASSLQDNYGYTF.

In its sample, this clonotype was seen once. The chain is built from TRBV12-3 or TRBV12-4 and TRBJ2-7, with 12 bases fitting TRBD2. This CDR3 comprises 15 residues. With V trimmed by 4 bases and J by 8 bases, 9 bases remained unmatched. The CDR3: CASSSRLAGASQQYF. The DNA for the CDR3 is TGTGCCAGCAGTTCCCGACTAGCGGGGGCGTCACAGCAGTACTTC.

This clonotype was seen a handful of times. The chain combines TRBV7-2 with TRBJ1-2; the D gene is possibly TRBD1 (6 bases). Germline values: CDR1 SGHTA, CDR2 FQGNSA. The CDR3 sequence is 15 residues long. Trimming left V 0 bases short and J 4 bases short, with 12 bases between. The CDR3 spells CASSLADSPFYGYTF. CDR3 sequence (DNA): TGTGCCAGCAGCTTAGCGGACAGCCCCTTCTATGGCTACACCTTC.

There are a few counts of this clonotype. CDR3: CASSNPGTSGGLFYEQYF. The CDR3, as DNA: TGTGCCAGCAGCAACCCCGGGACTAGCGGGGGGCTGTTCTACGAGCAGTACTTC. The chain is built from TRBV21-1 and TRBJ2-7; TRBD2, the D gene given by the table, was not confirmed from the DNA. TRBV21-1 is annotated as a pseudogene. The CDR3 is 18 amino acids.

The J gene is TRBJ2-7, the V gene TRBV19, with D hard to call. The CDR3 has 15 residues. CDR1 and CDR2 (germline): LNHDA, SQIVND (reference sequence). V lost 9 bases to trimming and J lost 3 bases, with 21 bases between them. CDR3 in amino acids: CASRRRVGEFYEQYF. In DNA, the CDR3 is TGTGCCAGCCGGAGAAGGGTAGGCGAATTCTACGAGCAGTACTTC. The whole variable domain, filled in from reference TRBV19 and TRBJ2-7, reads DGGITQSPKYLFRKEGQNVTLSCEQNLNHDAMYWYRQDPGQGLRLIYYSQIVNDFQKGDIAEGYSVSREKKESFPLTVTSAQKNPTAFYLCASRRRVGEFYEQYFGPGTRLTVT.

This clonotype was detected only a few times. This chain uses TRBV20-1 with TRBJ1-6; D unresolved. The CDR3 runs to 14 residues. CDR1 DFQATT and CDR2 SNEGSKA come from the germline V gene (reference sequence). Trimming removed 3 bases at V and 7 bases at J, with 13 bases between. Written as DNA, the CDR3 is TGCAGTGCTAGCATGGGCAGGACGAATTCACCCCTCCACTTT. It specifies CSASMGRTNSPLHF.

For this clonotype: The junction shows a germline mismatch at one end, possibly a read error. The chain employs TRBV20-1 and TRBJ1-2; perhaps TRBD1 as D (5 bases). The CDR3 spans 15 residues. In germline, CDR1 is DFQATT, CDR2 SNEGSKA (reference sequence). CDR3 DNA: TGCAGTGGTAGAGGAAAGCAGGGTTTAGGATATGGCTACACCTTC. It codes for CSGRGKQGLGYGYTF.

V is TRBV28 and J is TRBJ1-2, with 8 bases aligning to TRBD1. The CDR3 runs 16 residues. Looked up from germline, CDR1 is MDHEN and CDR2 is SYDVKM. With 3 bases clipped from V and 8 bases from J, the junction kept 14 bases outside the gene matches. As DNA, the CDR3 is TGTGCCAGCAGTTTCCGTGGACAGGGTTTCCCTTTGGGCTACACCTTC. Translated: CASSFRGQGFPLGYTF.

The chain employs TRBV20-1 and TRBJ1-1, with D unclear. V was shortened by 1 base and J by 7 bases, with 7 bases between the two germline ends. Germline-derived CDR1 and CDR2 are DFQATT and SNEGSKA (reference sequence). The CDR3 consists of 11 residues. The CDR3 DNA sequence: TGCAGTGCTAGAGGGACTCTTGAAGCTTTCTTT. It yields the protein CSARGTLEAFF.